The rows below give T cell receptor beta chains drawn from one sample of a study of blood T cells in healthy people across ages. Using its own MiXCR run on the 5' RACE reads, TCRdb lists one record per CDR3 protein. The sample lists around 990,000 distinct CDR3 sequences, 20% to 25% occurring once. The data were also submitted as part of a second study, on T cells of mothers and their children.

The sample comprised blood. These receptors all stem from a girl aged 2-15 years in good health. CDR3s include the opening cysteine and the closing phenylalanine or tryptophan. Fields, in order: CDR3 length, D gene, V gene, J gene, clone size, CDR3 DNA, CDR3 protein. A D gene is named only where the DNA matches it firmly. The size of a clone is reported for some rows only, either as once, few or many, or as a class for expanded clones.

len: 14
d_gene: TRBD1
v_gene: TRBV6-6
j_gene: TRBJ1-2
abundance: few
CDR3nt: TGTGCCAGCAGGCAGGGACAGGGAGACTATGGCTACACCTTC
CDR3aa: CASRQGQGDYGYTF

len: 15
d_gene: -
v_gene: TRBV20-1
j_gene: TRBJ2-4
abundance: -
CDR3nt: TGCAGTGCTTTGTCTTCTGAATTACGTGTGGACATTCAGTACTTC
CDR3aa: CSALSSELRVDIQYF

len: 14
d_gene: -
v_gene: TRBV20-1
j_gene: TRBJ1-1
abundance: -
CDR3nt: TGCAGTGCCAGGGAAACGAGGGGAGGCACTGAAGCTTTCTTT
CDR3aa: CSARETRGGTEAFF

len: 13
d_gene: -
v_gene: TRBV29-1
j_gene: TRBJ2-1
abundance: few
CDR3nt: TGCAGCGTTATTTCAGGGGCTGTGGATGAGCAGTTCTTC
CDR3aa: CSVISGAVDEQFF

len: 14
d_gene: -
v_gene: TRBV7-3
j_gene: TRBJ2-5
abundance: -
CDR3nt: TGTGCCAGCAGCTTAGGCGGGGGCGGGGAGACCCGGTACTTC
CDR3aa: CASSLGGGGETRYF

len: 15
d_gene: TRBD2
v_gene: TRBV29-1
j_gene: TRBJ2-3
abundance: -
CDR3nt: TGCAGCGTTACCGGACTAGCGGGGACCACAGATACGCAGTATTTT
CDR3aa: CSVTGLAGTTDTQYF

len: 17
d_gene: TRBD2
v_gene: TRBV7-8
j_gene: TRBJ2-3
abundance: -
CDR3nt: TGTGCCAGCAGCTTCGCTGGGGAGCGGGAGTATTCGGATACGCAGTATTTT
CDR3aa: CASSFAGEREYSDTQYF

len: 14
d_gene: -
v_gene: TRBV5-1
j_gene: TRBJ2-1
abundance: few
CDR3nt: TGCGCCAGCAGCTTGGTTCAGATTTCCAATGAGCAGTTCTTC
CDR3aa: CASSLVQISNEQFF

len: 13
d_gene: -
v_gene: TRBV4-1
j_gene: TRBJ2-1
abundance: -
CDR3nt: TGCGCCAGCAGCGACCCCGGGGACAATGAGCAGTTCTTC
CDR3aa: CASSDPGDNEQFF

len: 15
d_gene: TRBD2
v_gene: TRBV12-3/TRBV12-4
j_gene: TRBJ2-1
abundance: -
CDR3nt: TGTGCCAGCAGTTTCGGGCTAGCGGGGACGGATGAGCAGTTCTTC
CDR3aa: CASSFGLAGTDEQFF

len: 16
d_gene: TRBD1
v_gene: TRBV6-1
j_gene: TRBJ2-7
abundance: -
CDR3nt: TGTGCCAGCAGTACGCGCCGGGACAGGAGTTCCTACGAGCAGTACTTC
CDR3aa: CASSTRRDRSSYEQYF

len: 15
d_gene: -
v_gene: TRBV29-1
j_gene: TRBJ1-2
abundance: few
CDR3nt: TGCATCCTCACAAGTCCGAGACTGCCTCTCTATGGCTACACCTTC
CDR3aa: CILTSPRLPLYGYTF

len: 14
d_gene: -
v_gene: TRBV3-1
j_gene: TRBJ1-1
abundance: -
CDR3nt: TGTGCCAGCAGCCAGCACGTCGAGTCCACTGAAGCTTTCTTT
CDR3aa: CASSQHVESTEAFF

len: 14
d_gene: -
v_gene: TRBV6-6
j_gene: TRBJ2-5
abundance: -
CDR3nt: TGTGCCAGCAGCACCTTTCGGTCACAAGAGACCCAGTACTTC
CDR3aa: CASSTFRSQETQYF

len: 14
d_gene: TRBD2
v_gene: TRBV25-1
j_gene: TRBJ2-1
abundance: -
CDR3nt: TGTGCCAGCAGTGAAGCGGGAGGGTGGTATGAGCAGTTCTTC
CDR3aa: CASSEAGGWYEQFF

len: 12
d_gene: -
v_gene: TRBV27
j_gene: TRBJ1-1
abundance: -
CDR3nt: TGTGCCAGCAGTTCCTGGGATTTCAAAGCTTTCTTT
CDR3aa: CASSSWDFKAFF

len: 16
d_gene: -
v_gene: TRBV27
j_gene: TRBJ2-2
abundance: -
CDR3nt: TGTGCCAGCAGTTTAAGGGCGGAATCATCTCAAGTGGAGCTGTTTTTT
CDR3aa: CASSLRAESSQVELFF

len: 13
d_gene: TRBD1
v_gene: TRBV29-1
j_gene: TRBJ1-1
abundance: few
CDR3nt: TGCAGCGTCCAGGGGGGGGAGGACACTGAAGCTTTCTTT
CDR3aa: CSVQGGEDTEAFF

len: 14
d_gene: -
v_gene: TRBV13
j_gene: TRBJ2-7
abundance: -
CDR3nt: TGTGCCAGCAGCCACGAGGGCACCGCCTACGAGCAGTACTTC
CDR3aa: CASSHEGTAYEQYF

len: 14
d_gene: -
v_gene: TRBV6-5
j_gene: TRBJ2-7
abundance: once
CDR3nt: TGTGCCAGCAGCCCAAAAAGCCTCTCCTACGAGCAGTACTTC
CDR3aa: CASSPKSLSYEQYF

len: 14
d_gene: TRBD2
v_gene: TRBV7-3
j_gene: TRBJ2-3
abundance: -
CDR3nt: TGTGCCAGCAGCTTAAGTCCTACGACGGGAGGGCAGTATTTT
CDR3aa: CASSLSPTTGGQYF

len: 15
d_gene: -
v_gene: TRBV12-3/TRBV12-4
j_gene: TRBJ2-1
abundance: few
CDR3nt: TGTGCCAGCAGCTCCGGACTGGATACCTACAATGAGCAGTTCTTC
CDR3aa: CASSSGLDTYNEQFF

len: 15
d_gene: -
v_gene: TRBV24-1
j_gene: TRBJ2-2
abundance: few
CDR3nt: TGTGCCACCAGTGTAGGAGGGCTGAACACCGGGGAGCTGTTTTTT
CDR3aa: CATSVGGLNTGELFF

len: 13
d_gene: -
v_gene: TRBV28
j_gene: TRBJ1-2
abundance: few
CDR3nt: TGTGCCAGCGTCTCAGGGCTTATCTATGGCTACACCTTC
CDR3aa: CASVSGLIYGYTF

len: 15
d_gene: TRBD2
v_gene: TRBV3-1
j_gene: TRBJ2-3
abundance: -
CDR3nt: TGTGCCAGCAGCCGAAATAGCGGGACGGTAGATACGCAGTATTTT
CDR3aa: CASSRNSGTVDTQYF

len: 15
d_gene: TRBD1
v_gene: TRBV20-1
j_gene: TRBJ1-3
abundance: -
CDR3nt: TGCAGTGCTAGAGATAGACAGGGGGGTGGAAACACCATATATTTT
CDR3aa: CSARDRQGGGNTIYF

len: 14
d_gene: TRBD1
v_gene: TRBV7-3
j_gene: TRBJ2-5
abundance: few
CDR3nt: TGTGCCAGCAGCTCGACAGGGTTGGGAGAGACCCAGTACTTC
CDR3aa: CASSSTGLGETQYF

len: 13
d_gene: -
v_gene: TRBV15
j_gene: TRBJ1-1
abundance: few
CDR3nt: TGTGCCACCAGCAGGACGGTCCAGGACGGAGCTTTCTTT
CDR3aa: CATSRTVQDGAFF

len: 13
d_gene: TRBD1
v_gene: TRBV7-7
j_gene: TRBJ1-6
abundance: many
CDR3nt: TGTGCTAGCAGCCTGGACAGGAATTCACCCCTCCACTTT
CDR3aa: CASSLDRNSPLHF

len: 18
d_gene: -
v_gene: TRBV20-1
j_gene: TRBJ2-1
abundance: -
CDR3nt: TGCAGTGCTAGGGTGGGCCACGGGGTGACAGCATCCTACAATGAGCAGTTCTTC
CDR3aa: CSARVGHGVTASYNEQFF

len: 14
d_gene: -
v_gene: TRBV20-1
j_gene: TRBJ2-5
abundance: -
CDR3nt: TGCAGTGCTAGAGATGGCCAGCCCGGAGAGACCCAGTACTTC
CDR3aa: CSARDGQPGETQYF

len: 14
d_gene: -
v_gene: TRBV12-3/TRBV12-4
j_gene: TRBJ1-5
abundance: -
CDR3nt: TGTGCCAGCAGTGGGGGACTCTACGGTCTGCCCCAGCATTTT
CDR3aa: CASSGGLYGLPQHF

len: 9
d_gene: -
v_gene: TRBV13
j_gene: TRBJ2-5
abundance: few
CDR3nt: TGTGCCAAACCGGCGACCCAGTACTTC
CDR3aa: CAKPATQYF

len: 15
d_gene: TRBD1
v_gene: TRBV7-6
j_gene: TRBJ2-7
abundance: many
CDR3nt: TGTGCCAGCAGCTCAGCTGAGGACAGGGCCTACGAGCAGTACTTC
CDR3aa: CASSSAEDRAYEQYF

len: 17
d_gene: TRBD1
v_gene: TRBV5-1
j_gene: TRBJ2-7
abundance: -
CDR3nt: TGCGCCAGCAGCTTTGCAAAATTTTCGGACAGGGACGACGAGCAGTACTTC
CDR3aa: CASSFAKFSDRDDEQYF

len: 14
d_gene: TRBD1
v_gene: TRBV4-2
j_gene: TRBJ1-2
abundance: -
CDR3nt: TGTGCCAGCAGCCGGGTTGACAGGGGCTATGGCTACACCTTC
CDR3aa: CASSRVDRGYGYTF

len: 16
d_gene: TRBD1
v_gene: TRBV5-1
j_gene: TRBJ2-1
abundance: few
CDR3nt: TGCGCCAGCAGCTTGGGCCGGGGACAGGGGTACAATGAGCAGTTCTTC
CDR3aa: CASSLGRGQGYNEQFF

len: 15
d_gene: TRBD1
v_gene: TRBV5-1
j_gene: TRBJ2-7
abundance: few
CDR3nt: TGCGCCAGCAGCATAATGACAGGGGAGGCCTCCGAGCAGTACTTC
CDR3aa: CASSIMTGEASEQYF

len: 16
d_gene: TRBD1
v_gene: TRBV5-1
j_gene: TRBJ2-4
abundance: -
CDR3nt: TGCGCCAGCAGCTTGGGGGGACAGCCCTTTGGAGACATTCAGTACTTC
CDR3aa: CASSLGGQPFGDIQYF

len: 14
d_gene: TRBD1
v_gene: TRBV3-1
j_gene: TRBJ1-4
abundance: -
CDR3nt: TGTGCCAGCGGTAACAGGGGGCCTAATGAAAAACTGTTTTTT
CDR3aa: CASGNRGPNEKLFF

len: 16
d_gene: TRBD2
v_gene: TRBV6-5
j_gene: TRBJ2-1
abundance: -
CDR3nt: TGTGCCAGCGAGGTAGCGGGAGGAGGGTCATACAATGAGCAGTTCTTC
CDR3aa: CASEVAGGGSYNEQFF

len: 13
d_gene: -
v_gene: TRBV20-1
j_gene: TRBJ2-7
abundance: -
CDR3nt: TGCAGTGCCACTGACGGTAACTCCTACGAGCAGTACTTC
CDR3aa: CSATDGNSYEQYF

len: 14
d_gene: -
v_gene: TRBV29-1
j_gene: TRBJ2-5
abundance: few
CDR3nt: TGCAGCGTTGAGGGCGGGACAGACCAAGAGACCCAGTACTTC
CDR3aa: CSVEGGTDQETQYF

len: 13
d_gene: -
v_gene: TRBV27
j_gene: TRBJ1-1
abundance: few
CDR3nt: TGTGCCAGCAGCTTCAGGGTCTGGACTGAAGCTTTCTTT
CDR3aa: CASSFRVWTEAFF

len: 13
d_gene: -
v_gene: TRBV18
j_gene: TRBJ2-7
abundance: -
CDR3nt: TGTGCCAGCTCACCACAGCAAGAGGACGAGCAGTACTTC
CDR3aa: CASSPQQEDEQYF

len: 15
d_gene: TRBD1
v_gene: TRBV25-1
j_gene: TRBJ2-1
abundance: few
CDR3nt: TGTGCCAGCAGTGCAAAGACAGGGGCCGACAATGAGCAGTTCTTC
CDR3aa: CASSAKTGADNEQFF

len: 15
d_gene: TRBD1
v_gene: TRBV29-1
j_gene: TRBJ2-1
abundance: -
CDR3nt: TGCAGCGTTGAGTTCTATGGGACAGGGTCGCATGAGCAGTTCTTC
CDR3aa: CSVEFYGTGSHEQFF

len: 16
d_gene: -
v_gene: TRBV7-8
j_gene: TRBJ2-7
abundance: -
CDR3nt: TGTGCCAGCAGCTCCTTCAGTGTGGCTAGCGTCTACGAGCAGTACTTC
CDR3aa: CASSSFSVASVYEQYF

len: 18
d_gene: TRBD2
v_gene: TRBV6-2/TRBV6-3
j_gene: TRBJ2-2
abundance: few
CDR3nt: TGTGCCAGCAGTTACGGGACTAGCGGGAGGCTTTACACCGGGGAGCTGTTTTTT
CDR3aa: CASSYGTSGRLYTGELFF

len: 15
d_gene: TRBD1
v_gene: TRBV7-9
j_gene: TRBJ2-1
abundance: -
CDR3nt: TGTGCCAGCAGGGTTGGGACAGGGGATGTAGATGAGCAGTTCTTC
CDR3aa: CASRVGTGDVDEQFF

len: 14
d_gene: -
v_gene: TRBV12-3/TRBV12-4
j_gene: TRBJ2-4
abundance: many
CDR3nt: TGTGCCAGCAGTTTGAGGGGCGCCAAAAACATTCAGTACTTC
CDR3aa: CASSLRGAKNIQYF